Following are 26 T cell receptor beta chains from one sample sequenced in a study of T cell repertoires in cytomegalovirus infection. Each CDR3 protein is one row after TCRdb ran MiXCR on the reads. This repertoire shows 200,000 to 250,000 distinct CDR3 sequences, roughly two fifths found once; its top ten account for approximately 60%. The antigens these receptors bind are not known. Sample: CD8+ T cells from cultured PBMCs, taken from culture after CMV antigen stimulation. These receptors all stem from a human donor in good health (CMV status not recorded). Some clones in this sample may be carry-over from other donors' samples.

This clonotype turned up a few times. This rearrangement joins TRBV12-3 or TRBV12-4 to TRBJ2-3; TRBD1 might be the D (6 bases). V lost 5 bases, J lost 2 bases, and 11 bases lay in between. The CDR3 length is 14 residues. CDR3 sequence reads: CASSIRTDTDTQYF. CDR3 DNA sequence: TGTGCCAGCAGTATAAGGACAGACACAGATACGCAGTATTTT.

As DNA, the CDR3 is TGTGCCAGCAGCCAAGATGAAGGAGGGTTGGGTAGCAATCAGCCCCAGCATTTT. This translates into CASSQDEGGLGSNQPQHF. The rearrangement links TRBV4-2 to TRBJ1-5; D unresolved. Germline CDR1 LGHNA, CDR2 YNFKEQ. The length of the CDR3 is 18 residues. Trimming pared 0 bases from V and 0 bases from J, leaving 15 bases between.

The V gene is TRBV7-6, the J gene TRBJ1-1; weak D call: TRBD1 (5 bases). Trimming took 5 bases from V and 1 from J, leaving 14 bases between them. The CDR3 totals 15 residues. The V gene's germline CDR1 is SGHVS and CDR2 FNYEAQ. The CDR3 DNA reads TGTGCCAGCAGCAACCGACAGAGACCGAACACTGAAGCTTTCTTT. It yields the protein CASSNRQRPNTEAFF.

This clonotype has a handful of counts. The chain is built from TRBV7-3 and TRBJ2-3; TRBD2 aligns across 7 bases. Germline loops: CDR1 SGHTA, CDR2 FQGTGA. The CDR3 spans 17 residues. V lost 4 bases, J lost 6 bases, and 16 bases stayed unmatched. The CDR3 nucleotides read TGTGCCAGCAGCTCGCTGGGGCGGGAGACGTCTTGGGATACGCAGTATTTT. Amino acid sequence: CASSSLGRETSWDTQYF. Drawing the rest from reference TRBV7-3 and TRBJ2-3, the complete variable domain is GAGVSQTPSNKVTEKGKYVELRCDPISGHTALYWYRQSLGQGPEFLIYFQGTGAADDSGLPNDRFFAVRPEGSVSTLKIQRTERGDSAVYLCASSSLGRETSWDTQYFGPGTRLTVL.

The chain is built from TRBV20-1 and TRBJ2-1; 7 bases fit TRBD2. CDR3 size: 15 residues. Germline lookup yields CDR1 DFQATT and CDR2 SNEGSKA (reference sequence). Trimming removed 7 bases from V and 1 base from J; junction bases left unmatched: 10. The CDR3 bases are TGCAGTGGGGAAGAAAGCGGGGCTTCCTACAATGAGCAGTTCTTC. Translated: CSGEESGASYNEQFF.

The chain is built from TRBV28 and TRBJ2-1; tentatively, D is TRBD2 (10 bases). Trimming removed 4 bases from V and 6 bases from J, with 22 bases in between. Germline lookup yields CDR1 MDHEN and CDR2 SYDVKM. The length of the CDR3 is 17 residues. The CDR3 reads CASSSSGRQGDFNEQFF. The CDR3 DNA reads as TGTGCCAGCAGTTCTAGCGGGAGACAGGGGGATTTCAATGAGCAGTTCTTC.

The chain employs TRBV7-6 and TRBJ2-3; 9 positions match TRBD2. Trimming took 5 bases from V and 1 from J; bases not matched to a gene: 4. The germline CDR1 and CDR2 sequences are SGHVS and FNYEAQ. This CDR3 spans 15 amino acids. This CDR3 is CASSARTSGTDTQYF. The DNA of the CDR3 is TGTGCCAGCAGCGCCCGGACTAGCGGCACAGATACGCAGTATTTT.

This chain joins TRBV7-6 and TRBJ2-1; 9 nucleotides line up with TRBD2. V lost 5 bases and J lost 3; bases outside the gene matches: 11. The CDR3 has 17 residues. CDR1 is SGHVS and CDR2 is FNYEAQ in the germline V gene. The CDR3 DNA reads TGTGCCAGCAGCCCCTTGGGTAGCGGGAGCGTCTACAATGAGCAGTTCTTC. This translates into CASSPLGSGSVYNEQFF.

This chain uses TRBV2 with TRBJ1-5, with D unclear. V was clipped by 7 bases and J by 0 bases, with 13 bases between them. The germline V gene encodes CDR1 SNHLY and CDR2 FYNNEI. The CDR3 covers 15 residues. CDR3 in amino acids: CASTVTAYSNQPQHF. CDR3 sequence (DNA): TGTGCCAGCACGGTAACGGCGTATAGCAATCAGCCCCAGCATTTT.

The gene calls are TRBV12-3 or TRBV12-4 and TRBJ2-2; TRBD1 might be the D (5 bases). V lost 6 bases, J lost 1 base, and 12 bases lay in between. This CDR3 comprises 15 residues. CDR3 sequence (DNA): TGTGCCAGCAGAGGGGCCGTTAAGAACACCGGGGAGCTGTTTTTT. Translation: CASRGAVKNTGELFF.

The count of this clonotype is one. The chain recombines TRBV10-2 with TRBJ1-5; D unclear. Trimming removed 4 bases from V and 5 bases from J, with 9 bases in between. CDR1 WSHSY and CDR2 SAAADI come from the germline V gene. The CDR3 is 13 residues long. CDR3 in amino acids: CASSGREDQPQHF. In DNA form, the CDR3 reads TGCGCCAGCAGTGGCAGAGAGGATCAGCCCCAGCATTTT.

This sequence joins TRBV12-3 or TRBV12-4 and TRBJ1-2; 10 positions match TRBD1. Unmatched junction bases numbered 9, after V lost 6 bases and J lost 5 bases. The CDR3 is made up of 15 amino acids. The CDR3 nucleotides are TGTGCCAGCAGATCGCCGGGACAGGGGAATTATGGCTACACCTTC. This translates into CASRSPGQGNYGYTF.

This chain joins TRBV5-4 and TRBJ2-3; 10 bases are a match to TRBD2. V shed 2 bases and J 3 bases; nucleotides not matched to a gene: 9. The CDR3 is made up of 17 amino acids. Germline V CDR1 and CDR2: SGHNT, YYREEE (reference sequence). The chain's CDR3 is CASSFERGGWGTDTQYF. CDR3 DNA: TGTGCCAGCAGCTTCGAGCGGGGGGGCTGGGGGACAGATACGCAGTATTTT.

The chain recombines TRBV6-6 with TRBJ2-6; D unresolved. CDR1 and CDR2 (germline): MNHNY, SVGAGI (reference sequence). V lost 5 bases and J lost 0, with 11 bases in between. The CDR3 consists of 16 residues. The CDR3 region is CASSRVTRSGANVLTF. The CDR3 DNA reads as TGTGCCAGCAGTCGGGTGACGCGCTCTGGGGCCAACGTCCTGACTTTC.

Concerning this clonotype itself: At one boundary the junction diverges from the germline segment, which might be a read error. The CDR3 here is CASSKSGGRSSRFNYVYTF. The DNA for the CDR3 is TGTGCCAGCAGTAAGTCAGGGGGCAGAAGTTCTCGATTCAACTATGTCTACACCTTC. The rearrangement uses TRBV12-3 or TRBV12-4 and TRBJ1-2; TRBD1 agrees at 8 bases. The CDR3 consists of 19 residues.

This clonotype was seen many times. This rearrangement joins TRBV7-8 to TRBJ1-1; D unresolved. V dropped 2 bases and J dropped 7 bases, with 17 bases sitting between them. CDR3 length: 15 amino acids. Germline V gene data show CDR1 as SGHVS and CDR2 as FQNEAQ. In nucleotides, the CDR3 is TGTGCCAGCAGCTTACGAACAATCTTATTCAGTGAAGCTTTCTTT. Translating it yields CASSLRTILFSEAFF. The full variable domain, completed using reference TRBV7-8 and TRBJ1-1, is GAGVSQSPRYKVAKRGQDVALRCDPISGHVSLFWYQQALGQGPEFLTYFQNEAQLDKSGLPSDRFFAERPEGSVSTLKIQRTQQEDSAVYLCASSLRTILFSEAFFGQGTRLTVV.

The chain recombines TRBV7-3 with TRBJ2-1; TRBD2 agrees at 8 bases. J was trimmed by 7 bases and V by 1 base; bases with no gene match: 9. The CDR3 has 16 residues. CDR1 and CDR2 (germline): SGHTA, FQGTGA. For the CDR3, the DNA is TGTGCCAGCAGCTTAAACCCCCGGGAGGGGAGAAATGAGCAGTTCTTC. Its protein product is CASSLNPREGRNEQFF.

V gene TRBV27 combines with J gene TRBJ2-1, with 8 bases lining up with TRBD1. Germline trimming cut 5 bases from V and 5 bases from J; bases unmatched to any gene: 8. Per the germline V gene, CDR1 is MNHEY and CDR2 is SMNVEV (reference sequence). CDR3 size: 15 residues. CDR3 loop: CASSLGQGIDNEQFF. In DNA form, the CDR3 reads TGTGCCAGCAGTCTTGGACAGGGAATTGACAATGAGCAGTTCTTC.

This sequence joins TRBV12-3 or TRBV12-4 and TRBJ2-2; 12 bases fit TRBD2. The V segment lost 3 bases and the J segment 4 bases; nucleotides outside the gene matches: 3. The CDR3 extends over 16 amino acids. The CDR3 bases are TGTGCCAGCAGTTTCCTACTAGCGGGGGGCACCGGGGAGCTGTTTTTT. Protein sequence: CASSFLLAGGTGELFF.

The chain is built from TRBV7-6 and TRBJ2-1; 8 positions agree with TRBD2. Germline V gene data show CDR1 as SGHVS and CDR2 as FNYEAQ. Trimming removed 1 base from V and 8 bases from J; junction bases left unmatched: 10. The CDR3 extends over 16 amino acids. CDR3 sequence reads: CASSLGGSGKRDEQFF. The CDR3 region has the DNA TGTGCCAGCAGCTTAGGCGGTAGCGGGAAGCGGGATGAGCAGTTCTTC.

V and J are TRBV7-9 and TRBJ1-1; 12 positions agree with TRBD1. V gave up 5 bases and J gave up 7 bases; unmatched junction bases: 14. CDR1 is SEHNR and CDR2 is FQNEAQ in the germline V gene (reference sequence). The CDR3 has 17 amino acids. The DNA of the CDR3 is TGTGCCAGCAGCACGCCCGGGACAGGGGGCGTCCTAGTTGAAGCTTTCTTT. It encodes CASSTPGTGGVLVEAFF.

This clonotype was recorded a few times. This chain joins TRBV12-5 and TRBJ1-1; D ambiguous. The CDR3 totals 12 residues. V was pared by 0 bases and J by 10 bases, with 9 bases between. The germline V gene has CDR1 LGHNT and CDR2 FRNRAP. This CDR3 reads CASGLVMGRAFF. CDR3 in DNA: TGTGCTAGTGGTTTGGTAATGGGTCGAGCTTTCTTT.

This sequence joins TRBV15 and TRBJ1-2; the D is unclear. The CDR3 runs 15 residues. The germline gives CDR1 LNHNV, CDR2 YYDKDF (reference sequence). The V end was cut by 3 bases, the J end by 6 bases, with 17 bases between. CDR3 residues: CATSRGIEVPDGYTF. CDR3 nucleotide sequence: TGTGCCACCAGCAGGGGGATTGAGGTCCCGGATGGCTACACCTTC.

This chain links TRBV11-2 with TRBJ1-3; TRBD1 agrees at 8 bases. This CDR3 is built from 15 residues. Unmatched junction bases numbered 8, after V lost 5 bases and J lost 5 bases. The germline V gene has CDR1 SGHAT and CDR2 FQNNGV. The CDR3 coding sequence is TGTGCCAGCAGCCCATGGGACAGGTGGAGAAACACCATATATTTT. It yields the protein CASSPWDRWRNTIYF.

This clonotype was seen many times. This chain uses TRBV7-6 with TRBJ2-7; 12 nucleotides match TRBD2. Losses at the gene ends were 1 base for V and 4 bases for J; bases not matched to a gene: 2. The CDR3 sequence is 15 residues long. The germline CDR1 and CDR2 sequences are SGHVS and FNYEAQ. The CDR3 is CASSLGLAGGYEQYF. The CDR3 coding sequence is TGTGCCAGCAGCTTAGGGCTAGCGGGAGGGTACGAGCAGTACTTC.

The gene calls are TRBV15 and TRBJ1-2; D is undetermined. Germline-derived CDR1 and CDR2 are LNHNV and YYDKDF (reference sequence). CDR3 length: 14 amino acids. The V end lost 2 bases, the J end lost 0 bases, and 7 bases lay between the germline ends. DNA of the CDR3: TGTGCCACCAGCAGACTCGGCGCTAACTATGGCTACACCTTC. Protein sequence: CATSRLGANYGYTF. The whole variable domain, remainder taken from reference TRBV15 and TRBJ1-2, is DAMVIQNPRYQVTQFGKPVTLSCSQTLNHNVMYWYQQKSSQAPKLLFHYYDKDFNNEADTPDNFQSRRPNTSFCFLDIRSPGLGDTAMYLCATSRLGANYGYTFGSGTRLTVV.